This T cell receptor beta chain was captured in a study of cytomegalovirus exposure and HLA in healthy donors. The V end was cut by 5 bases, the J end by 2 bases, with 14 bases between. Germline V CDR1 and CDR2: SGHKS, YYEKEE (reference sequence). The CDR3 is 14 amino acids. PCR involved 60 Vbeta and 13 Jbeta primers. Some clones are missing from TCRdb's copy, which holds only in-frame ones; the method was immunoSEQ multiplex PCR. The sample has around 150,000 clones, around 85% seen once. This clone was picked up one time. Source material: PBMCs. V and J are TRBV5-5 and TRBJ2-7, with D perhaps TRBD1 (6 bases). The origin of this receptor is a man aged 35 to 55 in good health and CMV-seronegative. The CDR3 sequence is CASRLTTGPYEQYF. The CDR3 DNA is TGTGCCAGCAGATTGACGACAGGCCCCTACGAGCAGTACTTC.